This entry lists 2 T cell receptor beta chains sequenced from one sample in a study of T cell responses to AZD1222 COVID-19 vaccine. The table came from immunoSEQ multiplex PCR; TCRdb's copy has only in-frame clones and leaves some out. This sample contains about 140,000 clones. The sample comprised peripheral blood. These receptors all stem from an adult in good health.

This sequence joins TRBV6-5 and TRBJ1-2; perhaps TRBD1 as D (6 bases). With 11 bases removed from V and 2 bases from J, the gap between germline ends came to 15 bases. The CDR3 is 13 amino acids. From germline, CDR1 is MNHEY and CDR2 SVGAGI. In nucleotides, the CDR3 is TGTGCCTGTAGTCGGGGGCTAAACTATGGCTACACCTTC. This encodes CACSRGLNYGYTF.

The chain uses TRBV4-2 and TRBJ2-1; 13 positions agree with TRBD2. The J segment lost 7 bases and the V segment lost 4 bases, leaving 10 bases of the junction unmatched. This CDR3 region has 17 residues. The germline CDR1 and CDR2 sequences are LGHNA and YNFKEQ. CDR3 amino acids: CASSLSGTSGVRNEQFF. CDR3 in DNA: TGTGCCAGCAGCCTCTCCGGGACTAGCGGGGTTCGGAATGAGCAGTTCTTC.